The 10 T cell receptor beta chains presented below share a single source sample, sequenced in a study of cytomegalovirus exposure and HLA in healthy donors. In the PCR, 60 Vbeta and 13 Jbeta primers were used. Here immunoSEQ multiplex PCR was the method, and the copy in TCRdb shows in-frame clones only, minus some. This sample has approximately 89,000 clones; 62% occur once, and the top ten carry approximately 5%. Sequenced material: PBMCs. Every receptor here comes from a woman aged 30 to 39 in good health and CMV-seropositive.

This chain joins TRBV27 and TRBJ2-7; 7 nucleotides line up with TRBD1. This CDR3 is 14 amino acids long. Germline V gene lookup returns CDR1 MNHEY and CDR2 SMNVEV (reference sequence). V gave up 7 bases and J gave up 4 bases; unmatched junction bases: 10. The CDR3 DNA follows: TGTGCCAGCAATAAAGCAGGGGGTAGGTACGAGCAGTACTTC. Its translation: CASNKAGGRYEQYF.

The J gene is TRBJ2-1, the V gene TRBV19; D possibly corresponds to TRBD2 (6 bases). This CDR3 region has 15 residues. Germline V gene lookup returns CDR1 LNHDA and CDR2 SQIVND (reference sequence). V lost 4 bases, J lost 9 bases, and 19 bases lay in between. The CDR3 nucleotides read TGTGCCAGTAGTAAACCCGGGACTTATGGGCTTGAGCAGTTCTTC. Encoded protein: CASSKPGTYGLEQFF.

The chain couples TRBV28 to TRBJ1-2, with a tentative D call TRBD1 (6 bases). The germline V gene has CDR1 MDHEN and CDR2 SYDVKM. Trimming took off 8 bases at V and 0 bases at J, with 13 bases between the two ends. CDR3 length: 14 amino acids. In DNA, the CDR3 is TGTGCCAGCTCCCTGAACAGGGCTAACTATGGCTACACCTTC. This codes for CASSLNRANYGYTF.

The chain is built from TRBV30 and TRBJ1-3; the match to TRBD1 covers 7 bases. The germline V gene encodes CDR1 GTSNPN and CDR2 SVGIG (reference sequence). V gave up 8 bases and J gave up 4 bases; unmatched junction bases: 5. The CDR3 is 12 residues long. This CDR3 reads CAGRDSGNTIYF. Written as DNA, the CDR3 is TGTGCCGGAAGGGACAGCGGAAACACCATATATTTT.

This chain uses TRBV14 with TRBJ2-7; 8 bases are shared with TRBD2. J was trimmed by 3 bases and V by 1 base; bases with no gene match: 5. CDR1 is SGHDN and CDR2 is FVKESK in the germline V gene. The CDR3 contains 15 residues. The CDR3 DNA reads as TGTGCCAGCAGCCAAGGCCTAGCGGGCTACTACGAGCAGTACTTC. This encodes CASSQGLAGYYEQYF.

Notes on this clone: At one end, the junction sequence differs from germline, possibly due to a read error. This chain joins TRBV6-5 and TRBJ2-5; tentative D call: TRBD2 (7 bases). This CDR3 spans 15 amino acids. The V gene's germline CDR1 is MNHEY and CDR2 SVGAGI. CDR3 amino acids: CASSYHRGGADPSDF. The CDR3 nucleotides read TGTGCCAGCAGTTACCATCGAGGGGGGGCCGACCCAAGTGACTTC.

The J gene is TRBJ2-5, the V gene TRBV18; D may be TRBD2 (6 bases). Trimming removed 4 bases from V and 2 bases from J, with 17 bases in between. The CDR3 is 16 amino acids. Germline V CDR1 and CDR2: KGHSH, LQKENI. The CDR3 nucleotides are TGTGCCAGCTCACTCCGGGGCCTTGGGGGGCAAGAGACCCAGTACTTC. Translating gives CASSLRGLGGQETQYF.

This rearrangement joins TRBV19 to TRBJ2-7; 7 nucleotides match TRBD1. V lost 7 bases and J lost 7; bases outside the gene matches: 13. The CDR3 sequence is 14 residues long. Germline CDR1 is LNHDA and CDR2 is SQIVND (reference sequence). In DNA, the CDR3 is TGTGCCAGTATGCCCGGGACAGCAGTTGGGGAGCAGTACTTC. Amino acids: CASMPGTAVGEQYF.

This clone appeared once. CDR3 nucleotides: TGCGCCAGCAGCGGGGGGGGGTCTAGCTCCTACGAGCAGTACTTC. Translating gives CASSGGGSSSYEQYF. V and J are TRBV5-1 and TRBJ2-7; 7 bases are a match to TRBD2. J gave up 0 bases and V 4 bases, and 7 bases lay outside the gene matches. Germline V gene data show CDR1 as SGHRS and CDR2 as YFSETQ. This CDR3 is built from 15 residues.

In this sample, this clone turned up once. The chain links TRBV6-6 to TRBJ1-6; D remains unclear. This CDR3 region has 15 residues. Germline V gene sequence: CDR1 MNHNY, CDR2 SVGAGI (reference sequence). The ends were cut back, 4 bases at V and 3 bases at J, with 10 bases in the middle. CDR3 sequence: CASSSPRGYNSPLHF. The CDR3 DNA reads TGTGCCAGCAGTTCTCCCCGGGGCTATAATTCACCCCTCCACTTT.